A selection of T cell receptor beta chains follows, all from one sample in a study of shared clonotypes between healthy human individuals. Sequenced by immunoSEQ multiplex PCR; TCRdb stores in-frame clones only, minus some. Among some 240,000 clones listed, 65% were seen once. Sequencing was performed on memory CD4+ T cells sorted from blood. The receptors were gathered from a man aged 30 to 39 in good health. The CDR3 runs from the conserved cysteine through the conserved F or W. Fields, in order: V gene, J gene, clone size, D gene, CDR3 protein, CDR3 DNA. D genes are given only for firm matches. Size is stated for part of the rows, as once, few or many counts, or as a class when the clone is expanded.

TRBV21-1	TRBJ2-1	NA	NA	CASGPGNEQFF	TGTGCCAGCGGGCCAGGCAATGAGCAGTTCTTC
TRBV28	TRBJ1-5	NA	NA	CASRTESNQPQHF	TGTGCCAGCAGAACTGAGAGCAATCAGCCCCAGCATTTT
TRBV18	TRBJ2-6	NA	NA	CASSPRLVRTQDSGANVLTF	TGTGCCAGCTCACCCCGTTTGGTAAGAACTCAAGACTCTGGGGCCAACGTCCTGACTTTC
TRBV5-1	TRBJ2-3	few	NA	CASSLTTDTQYF	TGCGCCAGCAGCTTGACCACAGATACGCAGTATTTT
TRBV10-1	TRBJ2-7	NA	NA	CASSDRGHKKQYF	TGCGCCAGCAGTGATCGCGGCCATAAAAAGCAGTACTTC
TRBV2	TRBJ2-7	few	NA	CASSEQGVYEQYF	TGTGCCAGCAGTGAACAGGGTGTCTACGAGCAGTACTTC
TRBV5-4	TRBJ2-3	NA	NA	CASSPGHPRTRTDTQYF	TGTGCCAGCAGCCCCGGACACCCACGCACCCGCACAGATACGCAGTATTTT
TRBV2	TRBJ1-4	NA	NA	CASSENGGGEKLFF	TGTGCCAGCAGTGAAAACGGGGGCGGTGAAAAACTGTTTTTT
TRBV19	TRBJ2-7	NA	NA	CASSIDQDSHSYEQYF	TGTGCCAGTAGTATAGATCAGGACAGCCATTCCTACGAGCAGTACTTC
TRBV27	TRBJ2-5	NA	NA	CASSLRGQETQYF	TGTGCCAGCAGTTTGCGGGGCCAAGAGACCCAGTACTTC
TRBV18	TRBJ2-1	NA	NA	CASSPAPGTEQFF	TGTGCCAGCTCACCGGCCCCGGGTACTGAGCAGTTCTTC
TRBV27	TRBJ2-7	NA	NA	CASSSLGSGAYEQYF	TGTGCCAGCAGTTCTCTTGGTTCGGGGGCCTACGAGCAGTACTTC
TRBV2	TRBJ1-2	few	TRBD1	CASGGQVASLGGYTF	TGTGCCAGCGGGGGACAGGTAGCCTCGTTGGGTGGCTACACCTTC
TRBV7-2	TRBJ2-7	once	TRBD2	CASSLGGLAYEQYF	TGTGCCAGCAGCTTGGGAGGACTAGCCTACGAGCAGTACTTC
TRBV14	TRBJ2-3	NA	NA	CASSRSGTDTQYF	TGTGCCAGCAGCCGGTCCGGCACAGATACGCAGTATTTT